This entry is about one TCR beta chain. Its antigen is unidentified. This record comes from a study of cytomegalovirus exposure and HLA in healthy donors. Study as a whole: The roughly 120 validation repertoires matched the approximately 670 first-cohort repertoires in platform, a later analysis reported.

Using immunoSEQ multiplex PCR, the repertoire was profiled, and TCRdb retains in-frame clones only, with some absent. The sample carries approximately 70,000 clones, about 95% recorded once. Overall study findings and caveats: Researchers catalogued some 160 TCR beta chains as cytomegalovirus-associated. First-cohort TCR clusters tended to co-occur in the roughly 130 validation repertoires, a later analysis found.

Material: PBMCs. The clonotype was recovered from a woman under 30 in good health and CMV-seronegative.

CDR3 DNA: TGTGCCAGCAGTTACTCCCAGGGGCACCTGAACACTGAAGCTTTCTTT. This encodes CASSYSQGHLNTEAFF. The chain employs TRBV6-5 and TRBJ1-1; possibly TRBD1 for D (6 bases). V was cut by 0 bases and J by 0 bases, with 11 bases left in between. This CDR3 is 16 amino acids long. CDR1 MNHEY and CDR2 SVGAGI come from the germline V gene.